This TCR beta chain was retrieved from a study of shared clonotypes between healthy human individuals. Study at large: The study used three CD4 naive, three CD4 memory, two CD8 naive and one CD8 memory plate per donor. Overall study results and limits: Larger estimated richness was generally seen in naive subsets than in memory subsets. Compared with clonotypes that all four donors shared, non-shared clonotypes had lower generation probabilities.

The length of the CDR3 is 16 residues. CDR1 is SGDLS and CDR2 is YYNGEE in the germline V gene. Trimming shortened V by 0 bases and J by 0 bases, and 13 bases separated the two germline ends. To note about this clone: Antigen unknown.

Each sorted subset replicate got 200 ng genomic DNA, 25,000 to 30,000 genomes. TCRdb's table, derived via immunoSEQ multiplex PCR, lists solely in-frame clones and lacks some. The data show 1 million to 1.3 million clones, about four fifths seen once. J is TRBJ2-7 and V is TRBV9, with a weak D call TRBD1 (5 bases). Sequencing input: memory CD4+ T cells from PBMCs. Described subset: CD45RA-negative fraction. This clonotype was sampled from a man between 18 and 35 years old in good health. Some clones in this sample may be carry-over from other donors' samples. The CDR3 loop is CASSVGGTRASYEQYF. The CDR3 coding sequence is TGTGCCAGCAGCGTAGGGGGCACAAGAGCCTCCTACGAGCAGTACTTC. The whole variable domain, filled in from reference TRBV9 and TRBJ2-7, reads DSGVTQTPKHLITATGQRVTLRCSPRSGDLSVYWYQQSLDQGLQFLIQYYNGEERAKGNILERFSAQQFPDLHSELNLSSLELGDSALYFCASSVGGTRASYEQYFGPGTRLTVT.